Presented here are 27 T cell receptor beta chains from one specimen sequenced in a study of preoperative IRX-2 immunotherapy in early breast cancer. TCRdb's copy holds only in-frame clones and misses some; the assay was immunoSEQ multiplex PCR. The profile shows about 89,000 clones, around 86% of them singletons. Treatment here: preoperative locoregional IRX-2 cytokine immunotherapy. The sample consisted of tumor tissue, taken after IRX-2 immunotherapy. The receptor source for this set is a human donor with breast cancer.

With respect to this clone: Its ends do not fully match the called genes, so a read error is possible. The V call is TRBV6-7, the J call TRBJ2-3; no firm D call. TRBV6-7 is an open reading frame whose function is uncertain. The CDR3 extends over 14 amino acids. CDR3 sequence reads: CAISELDSTDTQYF. The DNA of the CDR3 is TGTGCCATCAGTGAATTAGATAGCACAGATACGCAGTATTTT.

The chain joins TRBV5-1 to TRBJ1-1, with D hard to call. CDR1 and CDR2 from the germline V gene are SGHRS and YFSETQ. Trimming left V 5 bases short and J 0 bases short, with 11 bases between. CDR3 size: 14 residues. The CDR3 region is CASSEGPMNTEAFF. CDR3 DNA: TGCGCCAGCAGTGAAGGGCCCATGAACACTGAAGCTTTCTTT.

The rearrangement links TRBV1 to TRBJ2-7. TRBV1 is flagged as a pseudogene. CDR3 length: 15 residues. DNA for the CDR3: TGCGCCAGCAGCCAAGATCAAAGTGGCGCCTACGAGCAGTACTTC. Translating it yields CASSQDQSGAYEQYF.

The chain uses TRBV6-1 and TRBJ2-2; D ambiguous. The germline V gene has CDR1 MNHNS and CDR2 SASEGT. The CDR3 runs 14 residues. Deletions cut 1 base from V and 4 bases from J, with 7 bases between. CDR3 sequence reads: CASSEGSSTGELFF. CDR3 coding DNA: TGTGCCAGCAGTGAAGGATCAAGCACCGGGGAGCTGTTTTTT.

V gene TRBV5-1 combines with J gene TRBJ2-1; 8 bases map to TRBD1. The V gene end was trimmed by 2 bases and the J gene end by 4 bases; junction bases not matched to a gene: 2. There are 14 residues in the CDR3. CDR1 and CDR2 from the germline V gene are SGHRS and YFSETQ. CDR3 in amino acids: CASSFGTGYNEQFF. In DNA, the CDR3 is TGCGCCAGCAGCTTCGGGACAGGTTACAATGAGCAGTTCTTC.

This clone was counted a single time. The rearrangement joins TRBV19 to TRBJ1-5; D is ambiguous. The CDR3 consists of 16 residues. Trimming left V 1 base short and J 2 bases short, with 12 bases between. The germline CDR1 and CDR2 sequences are LNHDA and SQIVND (reference sequence). DNA of the CDR3: TGTGCCAGTAGTATAGTTGGGAGCTGGGGCAATCAGCCCCAGCATTTT. It is translated as CASSIVGSWGNQPQHF.

V gene TRBV4-1 combines with J gene TRBJ2-1, with 11 bases that match TRBD2. V was pared by 1 base and J by 4 bases, with 0 bases of the junction left unmatched. The CDR3 spans 15 residues. Germline V gene lookup returns CDR1 MGHRA and CDR2 YSYEKL. This CDR3 is CASSQGTSGYNEQFF. Here the CDR3 DNA reads TGCGCCAGCAGCCAAGGGACTAGCGGGTACAATGAGCAGTTCTTC.

This clone came up a few times. The chain is built from TRBV11-3 and TRBJ1-1; D uncertain. Looked up from germline, CDR1 is SGHNT and CDR2 is YENEEA. The CDR3 runs 14 residues. Trimming removed 3 bases at V and 3 bases at J, with 11 bases between. The CDR3 sequence is CASSLRELYTEAFF. As DNA, the CDR3 is TGTGCCAGCAGCTTGAGGGAGCTTTACACTGAAGCTTTCTTT.

This clone was detected only once. This chain links TRBV28 with TRBJ2-7; 7 bases align to TRBD1. Looked up from germline, CDR1 is MDHEN and CDR2 is SYDVKM. V shed 8 bases, J shed 0 bases, and the junction held 10 bases outside the gene matches. The length of the CDR3 is 15 residues. The CDR3, as DNA: TGTGCCAGCGGGGGTGGGACAGCCGACTCCTACGAGCAGTACTTC. Translation: CASGGGTADSYEQYF.

The chain has TRBV5-1 and TRBJ1-2, with D possibly TRBD1 on 5 matching bases. There are 14 residues in the CDR3. Germline V gene lookup returns CDR1 SGHRS and CDR2 YFSETQ. The V end was cut by 0 bases, the J end by 10 bases, with 16 bases between. This CDR3 is CASSLGGGDIDYTF. The CDR3 DNA follows: TGCGCCAGCAGCTTGGGGGGCGGGGATATCGACTACACCTTC. The whole variable domain, remainder taken from reference TRBV5-1 and TRBJ1-2, is KAGVTQTPRYLIKTRGQQVTLSCSPISGHRSVSWYQQTPGQGLQFLFEYFSETQRNKGNFPGRFSGRQFSNSRSEMNVSTLELGDSALYLCASSLGGGDIDYTFGSGTRLTVV.

This chain connects TRBV4-1 to TRBJ1-4; no clear D gene. Trimming removed 2 bases at V and 7 bases at J, with 17 bases between. In germline, CDR1 is MGHRA, CDR2 YSYEKL. The CDR3 extends over 16 amino acids. CDR3 residues: CASSQLPGGGFEKLFF. CDR3 in DNA: TGCGCCAGCAGCCAACTCCCCGGAGGAGGTTTTGAAAAACTGTTTTTT.

The J gene is TRBJ1-3, the V gene TRBV6-8; D is undetermined. CDR1 is MNHGY and CDR2 is SAAAGT in the germline V gene. The V end was cut by 9 bases, the J end by 4 bases, with 13 bases between. This CDR3 comprises 13 residues. The CDR3 DNA sequence: TGTGCCAGTGTTTGGGCACCCGGAAACACCATATATTTT. This translates into CASVWAPGNTIYF.

In its sample, this clone was seen a few times. The V call is TRBV14, the J call TRBJ2-7, with TRBD1 identical over 7 bases. The length of the CDR3 is 14 residues. V lost 8 bases and J lost 2; bases outside the gene matches: 9. Germline CDR1 is SGHDN and CDR2 is FVKESK. In DNA form, the CDR3 reads TGTGCCAGCTCTCAAGTGCAGGGGGCCTACGAGCAGTACTTC. This codes for CASSQVQGAYEQYF.

The V gene is TRBV12-5, the J gene TRBJ2-1; D tentatively reads TRBD1 or TRBD2 (5 bases each). Looked up from germline, CDR1 is LGHNT and CDR2 is FRNRAP. V lost 5 bases and J lost 5, with 22 bases in between. This CDR3 has 17 amino acids. CDR3 residues: CASGTAYPDGAHNEQFF. The CDR3 bases are TGTGCTAGTGGTACCGCCTACCCTGACGGGGCTCACAATGAGCAGTTCTTC.

The chain couples TRBV5-1 to TRBJ2-7; TRBD1 matches at 7 bases. Losses at the gene ends were 3 bases for V and 4 bases for J; bases not matched to a gene: 7. Germline V gene data show CDR1 as SGHRS and CDR2 as YFSETQ. The CDR3 consists of 14 residues. CDR3 nucleotide sequence: TGCGCCAGCAGCTCGGGACAGTTGACGTACGAGCAGTACTTC. It codes for CASSSGQLTYEQYF. The full variable domain, rest sourced from reference TRBV5-1 and TRBJ2-7, is KAGVTQTPRYLIKTRGQQVTLSCSPISGHRSVSWYQQTPGQGLQFLFEYFSETQRNKGNFPGRFSGRQFSNSRSEMNVSTLELGDSALYLCASSSGQLTYEQYFGPGTRLTVT.

This chain links TRBV19 with TRBJ2-6; 8 bases are a match to TRBD1. Trimming at V came to 3 bases and at J to 2 bases, leaving 3 bases not matched to a gene. The V gene's germline CDR1 is LNHDA and CDR2 SQIVND (reference sequence). The CDR3 spans 16 residues. CDR3 amino acids: CASSMDRAPGANVLTF. DNA of the CDR3: TGTGCCAGTAGTATGGACAGGGCCCCTGGGGCCAACGTCCTGACTTTC.

This chain links TRBV28 with TRBJ2-5; D perhaps matches TRBD2 (6 bases). The germline V and J ends were trimmed by 8 bases and 6 bases, with 25 bases remaining between them. CDR3 size: 16 residues. Germline CDR1 MDHEN, CDR2 SYDVKM. The CDR3, as DNA: TGTGCCAGCTTAGGAGCGGGCCTCGCAGTCGTGCAGACCCAGTACTTC. The encoded protein is CASLGAGLAVVQTQYF.

The chain has TRBV28 and TRBJ1-2; possible D gene TRBD1, 6 bases. Looked up from germline, CDR1 is MDHEN and CDR2 is SYDVKM. The length of the CDR3 is 14 residues. V lost 4 bases to trimming and J lost 8 bases, with 17 bases between them. In DNA, the CDR3 is TGTGCCAGCAGTTCCCCGGACAGATTAGGCGGCTACACCTTC. Residues: CASSSPDRLGGYTF.

The V gene is TRBV29-1, the J gene TRBJ2-5; D is unclear. CDR1 and CDR2 from the germline V gene are SQVTM and ANQGSEA. V was trimmed by 1 base and J by 0 bases, leaving 6 bases between them. This CDR3 spans 13 amino acids. The CDR3 DNA sequence: TGCAGCGTTGAAGGGATGTACCAAGAGACCCAGTACTTC. This codes for CSVEGMYQETQYF.

This chain links TRBV7-2 with TRBJ1-5; D gene ambiguous. The germline CDR1 and CDR2 sequences are SGHTA and FQGNSA. The CDR3 runs 13 residues. Trimming removed 3 bases at V and 4 bases at J, with 7 bases between. The CDR3: CASSFGVNQPQHF. Written as DNA, the CDR3 is TGTGCCAGCAGCTTCGGGGTAAATCAGCCCCAGCATTTT.

The CDR3, as DNA: TGTGCCAGCAGTCTACGGGACAGATCCTACGAGCAGTACTTC. Translation gives CASSLRDRSYEQYF. The chain recombines TRBV6-8 with TRBJ2-7, with 7 nucleotides matching TRBD1. With V trimmed by 5 bases and J by 1 base, 5 bases remained unmatched. This CDR3 region has 14 residues. Germline CDR1 and CDR2: MNHGY and SAAAGT.

The chain combines TRBV1 with TRBJ2-2; the table's D call, TRBD1, has no DNA check behind it. TRBV1 is a pseudogene locus. CDR3 size: 16 residues. The CDR3 DNA follows: TGCGCCAGCAGCCAGACCAGGGGGAGCGACACCGGGGAGCTGTTTTTT. Its protein product is CASSQTRGSDTGELFF.

The V gene is TRBV19, the J gene TRBJ2-2, with D unclear. The CDR3 sequence is 13 residues long. Per the germline V gene, CDR1 is LNHDA and CDR2 is SQIVND (reference sequence). Trimming stripped 8 bases from V and 3 bases from J, with 10 bases between. CDR3 bases: TGTGCCAGTGGTCGGTGGGACACCGGGGAGCTGTTTTTT. Translating gives CASGRWDTGELFF.

This chain links TRBV14 with TRBJ2-7; 7 bases align to TRBD1. CDR3 length equals 15 residues. With 5 bases clipped from V and 2 bases from J, the junction kept 9 bases outside the gene matches. CDR1 is SGHDN and CDR2 is FVKESK in the germline V gene. CDR3 in amino acids: CASSSPGTATYEQYF. In DNA, the CDR3 is TGTGCCAGCAGCTCCCCCGGGACAGCTACCTACGAGCAGTACTTC.

There are a few counts of this clone. The rearrangement joins TRBV10-3 to TRBJ2-1, with a tentative D call TRBD2 (5 bases). V lost 0 bases and J lost 2, with 11 bases in between. In germline, CDR1 is ENHRY, CDR2 SYGVKD. CDR3 size: 16 residues. The CDR3 DNA sequence: TGTGCCATCAGTGAGTCGCACAGCGGCCCCTACAATGAGCAGTTCTTC. This gives the protein CAISESHSGPYNEQFF.

With respect to this clone: X marks the residue encoded by a base that is unread or ambiguous. The chain combines TRBV5-1 with TRBJ1-2; 9 positions match TRBD1. The CDR3 is 15 amino acids. V lost 0 bases, J lost 8 bases, and 8 bases stayed unmatched. Germline assignment: CDR1 SGHRS and CDR2 YFSETQ. CDR3 sequence (DNA): TGCGCCAGCAGCTTGGGCGGGACAGGGRATAAGGGCTACACCTTC. This sequence encodes CASSLGGTGXKGYTF.

CDR3 amino acids: CASSVGSERDTQYF. The CDR3 DNA follows: TGTGCCAGCAGTGTGGGGTCAGAACGAGATACGCAGTATTTT. The chain has TRBV25-1 and TRBJ2-3; no firm D call. Per the germline V gene, CDR1 is MGHDK and CDR2 is SYGVNS. Trimming pared 4 bases from V and 5 bases from J, leaving 13 bases between. The CDR3 has 14 residues. The variable domain in full, with the rest retrieved from reference TRBV25-1 and TRBJ2-3, is EADIYQTPRYLVIGTGKKITLECSQTMGHDKMYWYQQDPGMELHLIHYSYGVNSTEKGDLSSESTVSRIRTEHFPLTLESARPSHTSQYLCASSVGSERDTQYFGPGTRLTVL.